Sequencing of this T cell receptor beta chain was carried out in a study of blood T cell repertoires in COVID-19. About the study: The samples span acute and convalescent COVID-19 from the United States, Italy and Spain.

Sequencing was performed with immunoSEQ multiplex PCR; in TCRdb, only in-frame clones are kept and a portion is missing. This table holds a few hundred thousand clones, 65% to 90% found once. This study enrolled people aged 18 to 89 from about two dozen US geographic areas. Within the 2 weeks before study entry, each person in the exposed group met a COVID-19 case. This CDR3 region has 15 residues. Germline V gene sequence: CDR1 SGHNT, CDR2 YYREEE (reference sequence). J was trimmed by 3 bases and V by 0 bases; bases with no gene match: 5. This clonotype originated in a woman in her 30s who had been exposed to COVID-19. The chain uses TRBV5-4 and TRBJ2-7; 8 bases match TRBD1. Sequencing input: PBMCs or T cells enriched from blood (not recorded which). CDR3 nucleotides: TGTGCCAGCAGCTTGGCGGCAGGGGGCGTCTACGAGCAGTACTTC. Translating gives CASSLAAGGVYEQYF.